The rows below give T cell receptor beta chains drawn from one sample of a study of blood T cell repertoires in COVID-19. Libraries were prepared by immunoSEQ multiplex PCR; TCRdb keeps only in-frame clonotypes and omits some of them. The data show about 76,000 clones, 87% seen once. The sample consisted of peripheral blood. Receptors were obtained from a young man with acute or convalescent COVID-19. Both conserved end residues are part of each CDR3. The D gene is left open where the match is weak. Size tells how often a clone was seen (once, few, many) or the class of an expanded clone, and some rows leave it out.

V	J	D	size	DNA	CDR3
TRBV28	TRBJ1-1	-	few	TGTGCCAGCAGTTCCCGACAGGACACTGAAGCTTTCTTT	CASSSRQDTEAFF
TRBV18	TRBJ1-1	-	-	TGTGCCAGCTCACCTGGAGGGGCGAGATGGAACACTGAAGCTTTCTTT	CASSPGGARWNTEAFF
TRBV7-9	TRBJ1-5	TRBD1	-	TGTGCCAGCAGCGCCCGGGACAGTAATCAGCCCCAGCATTTT	CASSARDSNQPQHF
TRBV28	TRBJ2-7	TRBD2	once	TGTGCCAGCAGTCCCTACGGACTAGCGCGCTCCTACGAGCAGTACTTC	CASSPYGLARSYEQYF
TRBV10-2	TRBJ2-3	-	-	TGCGCCAGCAGTGTAGGTAGGAGTAGCACAGATACGCAGTATTTT	CASSVGRSSTDTQYF
TRBV2	TRBJ2-7	TRBD1	once	TGTGCCAGCAGGGAAGCCGGGACAGGGGGCTGGAAGCAGTACTTC	CASREAGTGGWKQYF
TRBV5-1	TRBJ2-3	-	-	TGCGCCAGCAACGAACAGGGTATCTCGCAGTATTTT	CASNEQGISQYF
TRBV6-6	TRBJ1-2	-	few	TGTGCCAGCAGTTACGGGGACTGGGCTAACTATGGCTACACCTTC	CASSYGDWANYGYTF
TRBV5-1	TRBJ2-3	-	-	TGCGCCAGCAGCTTGGCCACAGGAGCTAGGACAGATACGCAGTATTTT	CASSLATGARTDTQYF
TRBV25-1	TRBJ2-3	-	-	TGTGCCACCTTGAGGGCAGATACGCAGTATTTT	CATLRADTQYF
TRBV2	TRBJ2-3	TRBD2	once	TGTGCCAGTGCACGACTAGCGGGAGGGCAAGATACGCAGTATTTT	CASARLAGGQDTQYF
TRBV7-2	TRBJ2-1	TRBD2	-	TGTGCCAGCAGCTTAGTGCCGACTAGCGGGAGTGGGAATGAGCAGTTCTTC	CASSLVPTSGSGNEQFF
TRBV7-2	TRBJ2-1	TRBD2	-	TGTGCCAGCAGCTTAGCTAGCGGGAGAAGAAATGAGCAGTTCTTC	CASSLASGRRNEQFF
TRBV5-5	TRBJ2-3	TRBD2	-	TGTGCCAGCAGCTCCCCTAGCGGGAGGGGCGAAGGAGATACGCAGTATTTT	CASSSPSGRGEGDTQYF
TRBV18	TRBJ1-6	TRBD1	-	TGTGCCAGCTCACGGGACAGTCAGAATTCACCCCTCCACTTT	CASSRDSQNSPLHF
TRBV6-6	TRBJ2-1	TRBD2	-	TGTGCCAGCAGTTACTCGGCGGGAGGTGAGCAGTTCTTC	CASSYSAGGEQFF
TRBV7-2	TRBJ1-4	-	-	TGTGCCAGCGGATCCCAGACGGGAGAAAAACTGTTTTTT	CASGSQTGEKLFF
TRBV18	TRBJ1-4	-	few	TGTGCCAGCTCACCAGGGGCCGGGCGAGAAAAACTGTTTTTT	CASSPGAGREKLFF
TRBV24-1	TRBJ2-1	TRBD1	-	TGTGCCACCGGTAGGGACAGTCGGAATGAGCAGTTCTTC	CATGRDSRNEQFF
TRBV16	TRBJ2-3	-	-	TGTGCCAGCAACATCCAGGGGACAGATACGCAGTATTTT	CASNIQGTDTQYF
TRBV7-9	TRBJ1-5	TRBD1	-	TGTGCCAGCAGCCGCGGACAGGGGGATCAGCCCCAGCATTTT	CASSRGQGDQPQHF
TRBV7-9	TRBJ2-3	TRBD2	-	TGTGCCAGCAGCCTTAGCGGGGGGCTAGATACGCAGTATTTT	CASSLSGGLDTQYF
TRBV9	TRBJ2-3	-	-	TGTGCCAGCAGCGTAGCGGGAAACACAGATACGCAGTATTTT	CASSVAGNTDTQYF
TRBV28	TRBJ1-2	TRBD1	-	TGTGCCAGCAGTTCCGGGACAGGGGTGGACTATGGCTACACCTTC	CASSSGTGVDYGYTF
TRBV28	TRBJ2-2	TRBD1	once	TGTGCCAGCAGTTTAGGGCGGACAGGGGGGGCAGGGGAGCTGTTTTTT	CASSLGRTGGAGELFF
TRBV29-1	TRBJ2-3	TRBD2	-	TGCAGCGTTCGTAGCGGGACTAGCACAGATACGCAGTATTTT	CSVRSGTSTDTQYF
TRBV4-1	TRBJ1-5	TRBD1	-	TGCGCCAGCAGCCAGGTGGGACAGAATCAGCCCCAGCATTTT	CASSQVGQNQPQHF
TRBV10-3	TRBJ1-1	-	-	TGTGCCATCAGTCGGGACATCGCGAACACTGAAGCTTTCTTT	CAISRDIANTEAFF
TRBV3-1/TRBV3-2	TRBJ2-7	TRBD1	-	TGTGCCAGCAGCCACCGGGACAGGGGATTTGTTGCTAGCTTC	CASSHRDRGFVASF
TRBV28	TRBJ1-3	-	-	TGTGCCAGCAGTTTGGCAGGAACGGACACCATATATTTT	CASSLAGTDTIYF
TRBV19	TRBJ2-2	-	once	TGTGCCAGTAGTATAGTGGGTAGCCACACCGGGGAGCTGTTTTTT	CASSIVGSHTGELFF
TRBV30	TRBJ1-2	-	-	TGTGCCTGGAGTAGAACAGGGTTAGATGGCTACACCTTC	CAWSRTGLDGYTF
TRBV19	TRBJ1-2	TRBD1	-	TGTGCCAGTAGTTTACAGGCCGGGACAGGGGTCGGCTACACCTTC	CASSLQAGTGVGYTF
TRBV21-1	TRBJ1-6	-	-	TGTGCCACAGGACAGGGGAGGCATTCACCCCTCCACTTT	CATGQGRHSPLHF
TRBV21-1	TRBJ2-4	-	-	TGTGCCAGCAGCGCCCGTCCTCTAATCCCTTTGGACAGGGCAGCCAAAAACATTCAGTACTTC	CASSARPLIPLDRAAKNIQYF
TRBV29-1	TRBJ2-3	TRBD1	-	TGCAGCGTTGAAGTGCCAGGACAGGGATACACAGATACGCAGTATTTT	CSVEVPGQGYTDTQYF